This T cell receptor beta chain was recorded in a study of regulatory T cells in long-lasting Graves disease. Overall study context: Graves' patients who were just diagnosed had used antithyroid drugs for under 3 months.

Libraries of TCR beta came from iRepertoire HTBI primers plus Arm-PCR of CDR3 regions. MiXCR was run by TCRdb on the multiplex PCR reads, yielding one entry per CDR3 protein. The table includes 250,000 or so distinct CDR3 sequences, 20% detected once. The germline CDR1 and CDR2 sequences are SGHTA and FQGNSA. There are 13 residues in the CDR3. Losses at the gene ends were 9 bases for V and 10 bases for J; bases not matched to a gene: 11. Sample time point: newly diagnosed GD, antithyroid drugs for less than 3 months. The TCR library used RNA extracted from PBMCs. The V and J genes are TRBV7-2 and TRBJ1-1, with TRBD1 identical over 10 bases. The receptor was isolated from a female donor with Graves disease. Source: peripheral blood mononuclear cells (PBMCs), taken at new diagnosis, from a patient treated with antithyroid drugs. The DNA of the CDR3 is TGTGCCAGTGTCCCCGGGACAGGGGCCCGAGCTTTCTTT. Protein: CASVPGTGARAFF.